This T cell receptor beta chain appears in the sequencing data of a study of CD8+CD57+ T cells in acquired aplastic anemia. CD8+CD57+ cell expansion had been shown by flow cytometry in patients chosen for sequencing. TCR beta VDJ and CDR3 profiling used genomic DNA as template. From the reads, TCRdb called clonotypes with MiXCR, one entry per CDR3 protein. The sample lists approximately 58,000 distinct CDR3 sequences, about 56% seen once, with roughly 15% in the top ten. With V trimmed by 1 base and J by 6 bases, 1 base remained unmatched. This CDR3 spans 13 amino acids. Germline CDR1 is SGHRS and CDR2 is YFSETQ.

V usage is TRBV5-1 and J usage is TRBJ2-1; TRBD2 matches 7 bases. The source of this sequence is a human donor with aplastic anemia. Material for sequencing was sorted CD4+, CD8+, or CD8+CD57+ T cells (not recorded which) from PBMCs. The CDR3 DNA is TGCGCCAGCAGCTTGCCGGGGGGCAATGAGCAGTTCTTC. Encoded protein: CASSLPGGNEQFF.